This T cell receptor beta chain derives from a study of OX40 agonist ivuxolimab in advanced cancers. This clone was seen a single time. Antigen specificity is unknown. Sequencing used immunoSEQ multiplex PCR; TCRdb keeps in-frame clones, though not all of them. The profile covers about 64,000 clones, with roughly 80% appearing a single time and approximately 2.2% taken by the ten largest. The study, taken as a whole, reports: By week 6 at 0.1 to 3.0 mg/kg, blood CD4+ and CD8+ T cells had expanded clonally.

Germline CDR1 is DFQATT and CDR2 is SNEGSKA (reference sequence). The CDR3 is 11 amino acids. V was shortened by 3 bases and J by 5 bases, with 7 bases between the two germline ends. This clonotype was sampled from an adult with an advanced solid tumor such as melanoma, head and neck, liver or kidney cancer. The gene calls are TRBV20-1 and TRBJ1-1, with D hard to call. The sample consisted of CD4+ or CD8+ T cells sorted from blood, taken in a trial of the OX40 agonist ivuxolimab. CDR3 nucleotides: TGCAGTGCTAGTTATAGTACTGAAGCTTTCTTT. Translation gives CSASYSTEAFF.